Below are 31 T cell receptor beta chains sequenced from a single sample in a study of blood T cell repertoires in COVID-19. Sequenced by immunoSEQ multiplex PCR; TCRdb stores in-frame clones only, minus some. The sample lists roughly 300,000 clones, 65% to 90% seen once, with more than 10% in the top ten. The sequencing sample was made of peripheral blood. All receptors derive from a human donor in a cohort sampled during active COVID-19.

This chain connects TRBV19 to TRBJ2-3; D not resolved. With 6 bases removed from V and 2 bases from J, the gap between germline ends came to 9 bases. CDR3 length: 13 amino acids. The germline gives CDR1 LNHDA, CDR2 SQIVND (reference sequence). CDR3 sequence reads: CASRGRPTDTQYF. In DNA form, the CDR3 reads TGTGCCAGTAGGGGCAGACCCACAGATACGCAGTATTTT.

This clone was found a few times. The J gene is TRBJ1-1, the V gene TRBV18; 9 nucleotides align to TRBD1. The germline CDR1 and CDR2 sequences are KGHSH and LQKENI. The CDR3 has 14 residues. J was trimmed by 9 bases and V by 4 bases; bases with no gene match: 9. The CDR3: CASSLDGTGTKAFF. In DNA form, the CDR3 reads TGTGCCAGCTCACTGGACGGGACAGGGACTAAAGCTTTCTTT. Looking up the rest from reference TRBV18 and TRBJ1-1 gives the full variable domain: NAGVMQNPRHLVRRRGQEARLRCSPMKGHSHVYWYRQLPEEGLKFMVYLQKENIIDESGMPKERFSAEFPKEGPSILRIQQVVRGDSAAYFCASSLDGTGTKAFFGQGTRLTVV.

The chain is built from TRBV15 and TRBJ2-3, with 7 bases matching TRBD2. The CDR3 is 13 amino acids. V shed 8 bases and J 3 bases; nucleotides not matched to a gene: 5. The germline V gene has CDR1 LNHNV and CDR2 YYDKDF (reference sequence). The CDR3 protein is CATGRGRTDTQYF. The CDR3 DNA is TGTGCCACCGGGAGGGGCCGGACAGATACGCAGTATTTT.

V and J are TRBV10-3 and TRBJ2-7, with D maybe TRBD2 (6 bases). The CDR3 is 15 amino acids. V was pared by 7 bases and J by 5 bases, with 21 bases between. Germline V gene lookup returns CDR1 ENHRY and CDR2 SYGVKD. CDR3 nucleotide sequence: TGTGCCATCAAGGGAGCAGGAGGGGACCTGGACGAGCAGTACTTC. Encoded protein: CAIKGAGGDLDEQYF.

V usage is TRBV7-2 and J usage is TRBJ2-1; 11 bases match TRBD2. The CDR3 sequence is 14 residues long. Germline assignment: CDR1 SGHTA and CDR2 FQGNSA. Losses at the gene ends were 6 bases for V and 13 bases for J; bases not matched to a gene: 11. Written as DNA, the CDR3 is TGTGCCAGCAGGGGAATAGCGGGAGGGACGATCCAGTTCTTC. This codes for CASRGIAGGTIQFF.

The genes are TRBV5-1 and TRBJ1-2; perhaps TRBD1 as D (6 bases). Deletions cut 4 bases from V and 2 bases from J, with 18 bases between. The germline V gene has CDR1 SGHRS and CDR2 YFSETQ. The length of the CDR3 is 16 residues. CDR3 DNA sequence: TGCGCCAGCAGCAAGTTGGAGACAGGATTGAACTATGGCTACACCTTC. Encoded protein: CASSKLETGLNYGYTF.

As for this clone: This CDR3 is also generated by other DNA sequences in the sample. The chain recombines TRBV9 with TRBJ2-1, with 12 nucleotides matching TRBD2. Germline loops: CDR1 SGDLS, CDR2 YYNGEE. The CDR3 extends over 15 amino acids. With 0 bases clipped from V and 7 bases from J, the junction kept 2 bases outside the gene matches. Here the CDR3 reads CASSVELAGGNEQFF. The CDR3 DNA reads TGTGCCAGCAGCGTAGAACTAGCGGGAGGTAATGAGCAGTTCTTC.

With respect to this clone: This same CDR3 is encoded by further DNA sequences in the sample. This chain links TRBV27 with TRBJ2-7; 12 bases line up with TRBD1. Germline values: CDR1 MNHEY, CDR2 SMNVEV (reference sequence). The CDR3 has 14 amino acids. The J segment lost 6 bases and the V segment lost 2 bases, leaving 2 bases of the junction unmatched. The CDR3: CASSLGTGGGEQYF. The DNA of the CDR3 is TGTGCCAGCAGTTTAGGGACAGGGGGCGGCGAGCAGTACTTC.

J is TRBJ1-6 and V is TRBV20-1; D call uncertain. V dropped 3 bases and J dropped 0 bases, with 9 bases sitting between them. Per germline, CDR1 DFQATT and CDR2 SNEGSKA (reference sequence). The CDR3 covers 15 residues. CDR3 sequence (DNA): TGCAGTGCTAGTCCCCGAGGCTCCTATAATTCACCCCTCCACTTT. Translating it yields CSASPRGSYNSPLHF.

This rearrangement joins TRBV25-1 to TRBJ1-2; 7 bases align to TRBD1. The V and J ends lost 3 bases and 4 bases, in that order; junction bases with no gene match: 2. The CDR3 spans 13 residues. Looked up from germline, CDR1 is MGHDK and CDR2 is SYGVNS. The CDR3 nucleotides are TGTGCCAGCAGTGAGACAGGGACCTATGGCTACACCTTC. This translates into CASSETGTYGYTF.

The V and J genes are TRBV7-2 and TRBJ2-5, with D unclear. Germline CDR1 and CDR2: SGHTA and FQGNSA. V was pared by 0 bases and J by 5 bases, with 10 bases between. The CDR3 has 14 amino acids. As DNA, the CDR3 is TGTGCCAGCAGCTTAGCTGGGCCACTGGAGACCCAGTACTTC. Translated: CASSLAGPLETQYF.

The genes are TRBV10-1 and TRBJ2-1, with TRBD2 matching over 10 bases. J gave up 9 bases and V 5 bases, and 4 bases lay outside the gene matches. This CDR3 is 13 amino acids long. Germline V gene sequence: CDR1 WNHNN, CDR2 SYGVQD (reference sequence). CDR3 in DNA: TGCGCCAGCAGTTGGACTAGCGGTGGTGAGCAGTTCTTC. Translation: CASSWTSGGEQFF.

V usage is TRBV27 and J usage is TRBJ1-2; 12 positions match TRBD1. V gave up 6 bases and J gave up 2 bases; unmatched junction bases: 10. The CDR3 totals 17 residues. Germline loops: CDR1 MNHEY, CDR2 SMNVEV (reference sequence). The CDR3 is CASSSGTGGMGNYGYTF. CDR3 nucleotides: TGTGCCAGCAGCTCCGGGACAGGGGGCATGGGAAACTATGGCTACACCTTC.

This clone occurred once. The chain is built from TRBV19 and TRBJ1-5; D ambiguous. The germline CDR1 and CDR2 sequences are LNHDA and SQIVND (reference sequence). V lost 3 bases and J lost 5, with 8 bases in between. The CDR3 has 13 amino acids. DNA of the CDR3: TGTGCCAGTAGTATTAAGGGAGATCAGCCCCAGCATTTT. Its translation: CASSIKGDQPQHF.

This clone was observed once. CDR3 sequence: CASSLDGTYEQYF. DNA of the CDR3: TGTGCCAGCAGCTTAGACGGGACCTACGAGCAGTACTTC. The chain links TRBV7-8 to TRBJ2-7; a weak D match, TRBD2 (5 bases). This CDR3 comprises 13 residues. V was clipped by 1 base and J by 2 bases, with 6 bases between them. Germline CDR1 is SGHVS and CDR2 is FQNEAQ.

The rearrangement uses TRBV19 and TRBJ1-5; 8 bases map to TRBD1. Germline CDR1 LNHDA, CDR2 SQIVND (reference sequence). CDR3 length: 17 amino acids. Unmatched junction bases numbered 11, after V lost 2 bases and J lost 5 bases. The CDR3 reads CASSIPTGAIRHQPQHF. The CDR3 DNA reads TGTGCCAGTAGTATACCGACAGGGGCAATAAGGCATCAGCCCCAGCATTTT. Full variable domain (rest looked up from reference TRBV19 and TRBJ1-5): DGGITQSPKYLFRKEGQNVTLSCEQNLNHDAMYWYRQDPGQGLRLIYYSQIVNDFQKGDIAEGYSVSREKKESFPLTVTSAQKNPTAFYLCASSIPTGAIRHQPQHFGDGTRLSIL.

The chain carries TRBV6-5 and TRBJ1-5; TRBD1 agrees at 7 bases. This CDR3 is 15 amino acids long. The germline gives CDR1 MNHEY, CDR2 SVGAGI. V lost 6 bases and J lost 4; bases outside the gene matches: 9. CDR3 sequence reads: CASSALTGVNQPQHF. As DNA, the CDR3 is TGTGCCAGCAGCGCTCTTACAGGGGTTAATCAGCCCCAGCATTTT.

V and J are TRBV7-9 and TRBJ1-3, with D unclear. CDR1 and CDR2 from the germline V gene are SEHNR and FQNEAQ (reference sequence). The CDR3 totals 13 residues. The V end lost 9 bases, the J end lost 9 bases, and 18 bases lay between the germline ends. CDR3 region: CASRSPAGGTIYF. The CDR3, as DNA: TGTGCCAGTCGATCCCCAGCCGGCGGCACCATATATTTT.

The CDR3 nucleotides read TGTGCCAGTAGTATTGGGCAGGGAAGGCGTCAGCCCCAGCATTTT. This translates into CASSIGQGRRQPQHF. V gene TRBV19 combines with J gene TRBJ1-5, with TRBD1 as a possible D gene (5 bases). This CDR3 is built from 15 residues. CDR1 and CDR2 from the germline V gene are LNHDA and SQIVND (reference sequence). With 3 bases removed from V and 6 bases from J, the gap between germline ends came to 15 bases. Filled out from reference TRBV19 and TRBJ1-5, the complete variable domain reads DGGITQSPKYLFRKEGQNVTLSCEQNLNHDAMYWYRQDPGQGLRLIYYSQIVNDFQKGDIAEGYSVSREKKESFPLTVTSAQKNPTAFYLCASSIGQGRRQPQHFGDGTRLSIL.

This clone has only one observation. CDR3 region: CASTSRGGGVDTEAFF. The CDR3, as DNA: TGTGCCAGCACCTCCCGGGGGGGAGGGGTTGACACTGAAGCTTTCTTT. V usage is TRBV5-5 and J usage is TRBJ1-1, with a weak D call TRBD1 (5 bases). V was trimmed by 6 bases and J by 3 bases, leaving 21 bases between them. CDR3 length: 16 amino acids. Germline CDR1 SGHKS, CDR2 YYEKEE (reference sequence).

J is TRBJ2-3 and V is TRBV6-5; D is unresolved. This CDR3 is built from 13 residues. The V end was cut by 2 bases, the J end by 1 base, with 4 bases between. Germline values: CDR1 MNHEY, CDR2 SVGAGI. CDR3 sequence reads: CASSYRGTDTQYF. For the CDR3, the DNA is TGTGCCAGCAGTTACCGCGGCACAGATACGCAGTATTTT.

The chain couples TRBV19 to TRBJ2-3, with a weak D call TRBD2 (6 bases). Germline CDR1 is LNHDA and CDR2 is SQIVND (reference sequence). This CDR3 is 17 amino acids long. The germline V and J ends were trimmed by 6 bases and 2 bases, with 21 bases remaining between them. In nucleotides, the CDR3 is TGTGCCAGTAGCCAACGCCGGGGGAAATTCTCCACAGATACGCAGTATTTT. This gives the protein CASSQRRGKFSTDTQYF. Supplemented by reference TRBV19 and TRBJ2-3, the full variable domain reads DGGITQSPKYLFRKEGQNVTLSCEQNLNHDAMYWYRQDPGQGLRLIYYSQIVNDFQKGDIAEGYSVSREKKESFPLTVTSAQKNPTAFYLCASSQRRGKFSTDTQYFGPGTRLTVL.

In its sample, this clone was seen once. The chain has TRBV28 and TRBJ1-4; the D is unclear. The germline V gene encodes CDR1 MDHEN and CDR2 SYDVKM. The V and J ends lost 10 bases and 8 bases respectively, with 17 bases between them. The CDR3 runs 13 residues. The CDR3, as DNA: TGTGCCACCATGCAGTCTAGTCGGGAAAAACTGTTTTTT. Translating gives CATMQSSREKLFF.

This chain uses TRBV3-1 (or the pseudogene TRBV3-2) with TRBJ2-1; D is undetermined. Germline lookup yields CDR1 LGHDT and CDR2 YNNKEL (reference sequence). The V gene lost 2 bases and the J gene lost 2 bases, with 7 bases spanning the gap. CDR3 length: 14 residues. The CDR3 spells CASSQSETYNEQFF. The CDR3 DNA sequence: TGTGCCAGCAGCCAAAGCGAGACCTACAATGAGCAGTTCTTC.

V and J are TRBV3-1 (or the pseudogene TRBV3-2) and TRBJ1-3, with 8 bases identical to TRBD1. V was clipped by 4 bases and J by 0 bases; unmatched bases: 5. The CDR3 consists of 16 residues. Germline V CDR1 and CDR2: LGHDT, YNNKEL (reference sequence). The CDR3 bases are TGTGCCAGCAGCCCGACAGGGGAGGTCTCTGGAAACACCATATATTTT. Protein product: CASSPTGEVSGNTIYF.

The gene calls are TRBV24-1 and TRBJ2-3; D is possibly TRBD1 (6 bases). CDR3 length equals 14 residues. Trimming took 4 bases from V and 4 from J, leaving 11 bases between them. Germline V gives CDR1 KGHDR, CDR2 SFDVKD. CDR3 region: CATSEPNRADTQYF. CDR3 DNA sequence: TGTGCCACCAGTGAGCCGAACAGGGCAGATACGCAGTATTTT.

The CDR3 DNA reads as TGCGCCAGCAGTCTAGCGCAGGGCACAGATACGCAGTATTTT. Encoded protein: CASSLAQGTDTQYF. The chain joins TRBV5-1 to TRBJ2-3; D is perhaps TRBD2 (6 bases). The germline V gene encodes CDR1 SGHRS and CDR2 YFSETQ. V was trimmed by 5 bases and J by 1 base, leaving 11 bases between them. The CDR3 covers 14 residues.

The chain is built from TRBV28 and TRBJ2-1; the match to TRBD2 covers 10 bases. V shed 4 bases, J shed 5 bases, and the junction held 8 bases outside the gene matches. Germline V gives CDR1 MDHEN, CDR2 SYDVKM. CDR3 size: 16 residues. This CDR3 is CASSSVTSGTHNEQFF. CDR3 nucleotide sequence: TGTGCCAGCAGTTCTGTAACTAGCGGGACCCACAATGAGCAGTTCTTC.

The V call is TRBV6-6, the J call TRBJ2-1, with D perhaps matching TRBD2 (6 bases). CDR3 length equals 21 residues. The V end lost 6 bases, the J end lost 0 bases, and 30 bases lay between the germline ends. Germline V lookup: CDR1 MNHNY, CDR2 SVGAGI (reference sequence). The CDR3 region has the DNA TGTGCCAGCAGCGCCTCCCCCGCGGGGCTAGCCGGTTCAAGCTCCTACAATGAGCAGTTCTTC. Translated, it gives CASSASPAGLAGSSSYNEQFF.

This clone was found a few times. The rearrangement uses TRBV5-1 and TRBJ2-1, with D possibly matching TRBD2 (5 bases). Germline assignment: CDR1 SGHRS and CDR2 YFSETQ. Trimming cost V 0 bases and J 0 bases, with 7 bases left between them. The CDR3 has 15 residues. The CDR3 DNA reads TGCGCCAGCAGCTTGGTAGGGAGCTCCTACAATGAGCAGTTCTTC. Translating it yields CASSLVGSSYNEQFF. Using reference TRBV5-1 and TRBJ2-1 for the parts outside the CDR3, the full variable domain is KAGVTQTPRYLIKTRGQQVTLSCSPISGHRSVSWYQQTPGQGLQFLFEYFSETQRNKGNFPGRFSGRQFSNSRSEMNVSTLELGDSALYLCASSLVGSSYNEQFFGPGTRLTVL.

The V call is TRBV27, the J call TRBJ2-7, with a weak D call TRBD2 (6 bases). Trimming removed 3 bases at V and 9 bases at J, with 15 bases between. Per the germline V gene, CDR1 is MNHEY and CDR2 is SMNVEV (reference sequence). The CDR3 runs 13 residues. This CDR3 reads CASSLAGGYGQYF. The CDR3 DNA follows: TGTGCCAGCAGTTTGGCTGGGGGGTATGGGCAGTACTTC.